This T cell receptor (beta chain) was retrieved from a study of T-cell memory formation after mild COVID-19. About the research overall: Largely donor-specific sequence clusters came from a couple of donors.

TCRdb reprocessed the 5' RACE reads with MiXCR, giving one entry per CDR3 protein. The sample carries more than 400,000 distinct CDR3 sequences, 18% recorded once. Germline V gene lookup returns CDR1 DFQATT and CDR2 SNEGSKA (reference sequence). V lost 4 bases to trimming and J lost 6 bases, with 11 bases between them. CDR3 length: 12 amino acids. The clonotype was recovered from an adult woman who had mild COVID-19 (a few samples of this study predate the infection). Cell type and time point are not known. The sequenced sample consisted of PBMCs or a T cell subset sorted from them (not recorded which). The rearrangement joins TRBV20-1 to TRBJ2-3; D may match TRBD1 or TRBD2 (5 bases each). CDR3 loop: CSAKRGLDTQYF. The CDR3 DNA is TGCAGTGCTAAACGGGGCCTGGATACGCAGTATTTT.